Given below is one T cell receptor (beta chain) in context. This record belongs to a study of STAT5B mutations in CD4+ large granular lymphocyte leukemia. Data came from immunoSEQ multiplex PCR; TCRdb stores just in-frame clones and leaves some out. The table lists about 20,000 clones, just over 70% of them singletons. CDR1 and CDR2 (germline): SGHAT, FQNNGV. V dropped 1 base and J dropped 3 bases, with 4 bases sitting between them. CDR3 length equals 13 residues. The chain combines TRBV11-2 with TRBJ2-1; D is unclear. This TCR derives from a human donor in good health. The sequenced material came from CD4+ T cells from blood buffy coats. CDR3: CASSLASYNEQFF. The CDR3 region has the DNA TGTGCCAGCAGCTTAGCCAGCTACAATGAGCAGTTCTTC.